The TCR beta chain described here comes from a study of T cells in women clearing cervical HPV infection. Study-level information: No precancer developed; the control's incident HPV16 infection cleared within 12 months.

The CDR3 runs to 15 residues. Germline V gene sequence: CDR1 LNHDA, CDR2 SQIVND (reference sequence). A remark on this clone: The antigen is not known. The CDR3 extends 3 residues past the end of the read, so its final part is completed from the germline J gene.

immunoSEQ multiplex PCR used an average of about 1.3 ug genomic DNA. TCRdb keeps only in-frame clones here, not all; method: immunoSEQ multiplex PCR. Its table records roughly 34,000 clones. Study conclusions and caveats: Repertoire richness, not evenness, was significantly elevated in CIN3+ cases versus controls.

The chain has TRBV19 and TRBJ2-2; TRBD1 is a possible D gene (5 bases). This receptor was identified in a woman between 18 and 70 years old with a cervical HPV16 infection that either progressed to CIN3+ or cleared (not recorded which). The sample was blood buffy coat. The CDR3 is CASSEQAPVNEKLFF. The CDR3 bases that were read are TGTGCCAGTAGTGAACAGGCCCCCGTTAATGAAAAG.